The T cell receptor (beta chain) under discussion was sequenced for a study of cytomegalovirus exposure and HLA in healthy donors. Notes on the study in general: When analyzed later, the rates of TCR association showed variation by HLA locus, with DRB1 the most and HLA-C the fewest. Common viral pathogens were later found to be apparently linked to several of the most significant clusters. The study listed some 160 cytomegalovirus-associated TCR beta chains. Based on reports, TCR beta sequences accurately predicted HLA-A and HLA-B alleles for most subjects.

Of note for this clone: Its antigen is still unknown.

Germline CDR1 is WSHSY and CDR2 is SAAADI. This CDR3 has 14 residues. V was clipped by 7 bases and J by 8 bases, with 15 bases between them. This PCR relied on a set of 60 Vbeta primers and 13 Jbeta primers. The method was immunoSEQ multiplex PCR; TCRdb's version includes in-frame clones alone and lacks a portion of them. This table has about 140,000 clones, approximately 70% appearing once. This clonotype originated in an older woman in good health and CMV-seronegative. The chain recombines TRBV10-2 with TRBJ1-6, with D uncertain. The sample consisted of PBMCs. In DNA form, the CDR3 reads TGCGCCAGCAATTTTGGCGCTAGCGATTCACCCCTCCACTTT. Protein: CASNFGASDSPLHF.